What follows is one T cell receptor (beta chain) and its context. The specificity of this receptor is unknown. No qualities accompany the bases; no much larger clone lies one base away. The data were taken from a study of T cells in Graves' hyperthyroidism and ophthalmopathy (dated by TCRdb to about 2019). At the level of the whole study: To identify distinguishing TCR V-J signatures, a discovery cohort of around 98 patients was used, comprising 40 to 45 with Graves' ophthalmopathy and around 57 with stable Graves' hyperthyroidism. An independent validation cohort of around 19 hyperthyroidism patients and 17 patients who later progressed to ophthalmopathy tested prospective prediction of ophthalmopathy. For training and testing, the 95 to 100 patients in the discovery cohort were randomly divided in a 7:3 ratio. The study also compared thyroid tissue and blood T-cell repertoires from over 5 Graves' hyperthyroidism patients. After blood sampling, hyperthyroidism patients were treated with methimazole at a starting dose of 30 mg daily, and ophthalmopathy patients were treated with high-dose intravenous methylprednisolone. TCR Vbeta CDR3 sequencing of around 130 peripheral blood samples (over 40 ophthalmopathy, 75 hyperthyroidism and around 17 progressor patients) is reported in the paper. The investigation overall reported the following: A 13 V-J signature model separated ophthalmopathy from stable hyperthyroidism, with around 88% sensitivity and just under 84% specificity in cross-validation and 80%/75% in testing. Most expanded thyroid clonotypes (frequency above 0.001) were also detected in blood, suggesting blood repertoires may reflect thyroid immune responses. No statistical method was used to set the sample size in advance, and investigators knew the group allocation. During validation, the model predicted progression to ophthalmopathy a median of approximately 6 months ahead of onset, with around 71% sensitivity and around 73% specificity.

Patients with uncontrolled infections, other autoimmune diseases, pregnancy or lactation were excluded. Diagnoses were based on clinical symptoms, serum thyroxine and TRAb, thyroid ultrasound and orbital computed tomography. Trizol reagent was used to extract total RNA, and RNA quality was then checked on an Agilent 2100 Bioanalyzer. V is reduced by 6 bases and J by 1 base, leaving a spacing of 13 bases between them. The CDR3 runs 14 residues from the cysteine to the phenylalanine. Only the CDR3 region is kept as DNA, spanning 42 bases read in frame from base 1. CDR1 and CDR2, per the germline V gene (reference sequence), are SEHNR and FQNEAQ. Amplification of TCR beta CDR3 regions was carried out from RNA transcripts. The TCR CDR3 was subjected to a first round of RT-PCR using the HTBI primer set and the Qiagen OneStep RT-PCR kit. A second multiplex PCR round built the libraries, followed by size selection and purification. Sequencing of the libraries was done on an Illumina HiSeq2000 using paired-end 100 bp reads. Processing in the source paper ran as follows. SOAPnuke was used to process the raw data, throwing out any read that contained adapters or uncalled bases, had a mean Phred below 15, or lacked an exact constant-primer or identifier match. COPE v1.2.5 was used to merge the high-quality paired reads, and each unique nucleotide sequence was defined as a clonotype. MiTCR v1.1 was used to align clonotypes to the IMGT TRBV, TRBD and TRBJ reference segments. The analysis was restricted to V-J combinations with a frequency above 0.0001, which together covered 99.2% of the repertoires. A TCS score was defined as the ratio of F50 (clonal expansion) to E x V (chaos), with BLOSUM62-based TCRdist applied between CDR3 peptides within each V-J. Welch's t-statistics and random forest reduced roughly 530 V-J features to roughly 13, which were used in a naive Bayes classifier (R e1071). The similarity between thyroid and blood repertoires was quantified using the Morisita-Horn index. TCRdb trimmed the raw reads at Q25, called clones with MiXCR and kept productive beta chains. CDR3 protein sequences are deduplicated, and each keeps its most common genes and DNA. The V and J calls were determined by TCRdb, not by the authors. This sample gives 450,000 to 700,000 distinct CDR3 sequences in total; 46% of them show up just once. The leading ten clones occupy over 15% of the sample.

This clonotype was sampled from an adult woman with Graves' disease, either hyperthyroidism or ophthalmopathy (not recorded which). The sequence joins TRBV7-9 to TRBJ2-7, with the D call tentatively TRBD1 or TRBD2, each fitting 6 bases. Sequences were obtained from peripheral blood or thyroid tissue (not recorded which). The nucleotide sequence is TGTGCCAGCAGAGGGGGGCTGGGGTCCTACGAGCAGTACTTC. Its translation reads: CASRGGLGSYEQYF.